This T cell receptor (beta chain) was captured in a study of PD-1 blockade in classical Hodgkin lymphoma. Study-level points and caveats: At C4D1, TCR diversity had climbed significantly for CD4+ cells, though not for CD8+ cells. Newly diagnosed and completely responding patients shared comparable baseline diversity. Why repertoires differed is undefined; disease activity or prior therapy possibly contributed.

Germline V gives CDR1 SGHTA, CDR2 FQGNSA. The CDR3 consists of 13 residues. The V end lost 1 base, the J end lost 6 bases, and 9 bases lay between the germline ends. Autologous stem cell transplantation was followed by relapse in every patient, and brentuximab vedotin exposure varied. The best responses consisted of complete response, partial response or progressive disease. Sequencing used immunoSEQ multiplex PCR; TCRdb keeps in-frame clones, though not all of them. The sample gives fewer than 80,000 clones, around 75% of which show up once; approximately 9.1% is in the top ten. As to this clone: Its antigen remains unidentified.

The rearrangement links TRBV7-2 to TRBJ1-1, with no clear D. The sequence was obtained from a human donor with classical Hodgkin lymphoma. The specimen was peripheral blood mononuclear cells (PBMCs), collected before the second cycle of nivolumab. CDR3 loop: CASSLEVGPEAFF. For the CDR3, the DNA is TGTGCCAGCAGCTTAGAAGTGGGCCCTGAAGCTTTCTTT.